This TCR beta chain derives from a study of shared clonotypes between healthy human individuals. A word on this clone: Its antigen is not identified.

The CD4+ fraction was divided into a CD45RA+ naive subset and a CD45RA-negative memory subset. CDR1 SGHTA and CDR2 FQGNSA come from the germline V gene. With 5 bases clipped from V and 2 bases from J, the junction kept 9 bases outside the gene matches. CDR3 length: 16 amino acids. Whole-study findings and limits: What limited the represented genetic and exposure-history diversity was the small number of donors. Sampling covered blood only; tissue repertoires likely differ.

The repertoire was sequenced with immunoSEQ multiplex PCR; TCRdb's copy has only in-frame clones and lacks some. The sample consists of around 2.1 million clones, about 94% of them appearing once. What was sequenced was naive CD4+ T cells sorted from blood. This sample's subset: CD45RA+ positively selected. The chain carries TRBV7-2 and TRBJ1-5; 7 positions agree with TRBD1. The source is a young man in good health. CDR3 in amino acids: CASSLSGTAGNQPQHF. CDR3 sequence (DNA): TGTGCCAGCAGCCTCTCCGGGACAGCGGGCAATCAGCCCCAGCATTTT.